The 16 T cell receptor beta chains below were found in one sample sequenced in a study of cytomegalovirus exposure and HLA in healthy donors. PCR involved 60 Vbeta and 13 Jbeta primers. The assay was immunoSEQ multiplex PCR, and TCRdb's table has in-frame clones only and misses some. The sample contains some 110,000 clones, roughly 76% of which appear only once. Sample: PBMCs. These TCRs come from a man younger than 45 in good health and CMV-seropositive.

The rearrangement links TRBV2 to TRBJ1-1; D remains ambiguous. The CDR3 has 15 amino acids. CDR1 and CDR2 (germline): SNHLY, FYNNEI. The V end was cut by 3 bases, the J end by 3 bases, with 14 bases between. CDR3 DNA: TGTGCCAGCAGTGATATTCCGCGGGAGGACACTGAAGCTTTCTTT. Translation: CASSDIPREDTEAFF.

This clone occurred a few times. V is TRBV25-1 and J is TRBJ1-2; perhaps TRBD1 as D (6 bases). Between the trimmed V and J ends, which lost 8 bases and 1 base, there was a span of 8 bases. The CDR3 is 12 residues long. Germline V gives CDR1 MGHDK, CDR2 SYGVNS. For the CDR3, the DNA is TGTGCCAGCGGGGGCGGTAACTATGGCTACACCTTC. Translation: CASGGGNYGYTF.

This rearrangement joins TRBV7-2 to TRBJ2-6; TRBD1 is a possible D gene (6 bases). Germline loops: CDR1 SGHTA, CDR2 FQGNSA. The CDR3 spans 15 residues. Trimming took off 2 bases at V and 3 bases at J, with 8 bases between the two ends. The CDR3 DNA is TGTGCCAGCAGCTTATGGGGGCGTGGGGCCAACGTCCTGACTTTC. Its protein product is CASSLWGRGANVLTF.

CDR3 residues: CASSLLTGVDGYTF. The DNA for the CDR3 is TGTGCCAGCAGCCTTCTTACAGGGGTAGATGGCTACACCTTC. This chain uses TRBV7-2 with TRBJ1-2; 7 bases are a match to TRBD1. Germline V gene lookup returns CDR1 SGHTA and CDR2 FQGNSA. The CDR3 runs 14 residues. Germline trimming cut 5 bases from V and 6 bases from J; bases unmatched to any gene: 9.

This chain joins TRBV7-6 and TRBJ2-2; TRBD2 aligns across 12 bases. V lost 5 bases and J lost 5; bases outside the gene matches: 9. This CDR3 region has 17 residues. Germline CDR1 is SGHVS and CDR2 is FNYEAQ. In DNA form, the CDR3 reads TGTGCCAGCAGCACCACCCCTAGCGGGGGGGCTACCGGGGAGCTGTTTTTT. Residues: CASSTTPSGGATGELFF.

In this sample, this clone turned up once. The J gene is TRBJ1-6, the V gene TRBV15; 7 bases line up with TRBD1. This CDR3 contains 19 residues. Losses at the gene ends were 0 bases for V and 6 bases for J; bases not matched to a gene: 14. Germline V lookup: CDR1 LNHNV, CDR2 YYDKDF (reference sequence). The CDR3 DNA reads TGTGCCACCAGCAGAGAGGGCCCCTCGGGACAGTCTCTTAATTCACCCCTCCACTTT. Amino acid sequence: CATSREGPSGQSLNSPLHF. The full variable domain, completed using reference TRBV15 and TRBJ1-6, is DAMVIQNPRYQVTQFGKPVTLSCSQTLNHNVMYWYQQKSSQAPKLLFHYYDKDFNNEADTPDNFQSRRPNTSFCFLDIRSPGLGDTAMYLCATSREGPSGQSLNSPLHFGNGTRLTVT.

The chain employs TRBV2 and TRBJ2-2; 8 nucleotides line up with TRBD2. Looked up from germline, CDR1 is SNHLY and CDR2 is FYNNEI. V trimming: 7 bases; J trimming: 0 bases; junction bases outside the gene matches: 10. This CDR3 is 17 amino acids long. This CDR3 reads CASTRGGILTNTGELFF. The CDR3 DNA reads as TGTGCCAGCACCCGGGGGGGAATCTTAACGAACACCGGGGAGCTGTTTTTT.

The V gene is TRBV5-6, the J gene TRBJ1-1; the D gene is possibly TRBD1 (6 bases). Trimming removed 4 bases from V and 5 bases from J, with 18 bases in between. Germline V lookup: CDR1 SGHDT, CDR2 YYEEEE. The CDR3 covers 15 residues. The CDR3: CASSLLGGQGTEAFF. CDR3 in DNA: TGTGCCAGCAGCCTGTTGGGGGGGCAGGGGACTGAAGCTTTCTTT.

This clone was detected once. The rearrangement links TRBV5-1 to TRBJ2-7; 7 positions match TRBD1. The CDR3 contains 14 residues. CDR1 is SGHRS, CDR2 YFSETQ, per germline. Unmatched junction bases numbered 6, after V lost 0 bases and J lost 6 bases. The CDR3 here is CASSLGSTGTEQYF. The CDR3 nucleotides are TGCGCCAGCAGCTTGGGTTCGACAGGGACCGAGCAGTACTTC.

The chain uses TRBV15 and TRBJ2-2; tentatively, D is TRBD1 (6 bases). This CDR3 region has 16 residues. CDR1 is LNHNV and CDR2 is YYDKDF in the germline V gene (reference sequence). The ends were cut back, 5 bases at V and 4 bases at J, with 17 bases in the middle. In DNA form, the CDR3 reads TGTGCCACCAGCGGACTTCCCGGGACAAGCACCGGGGAGCTGTTTTTT. Translating gives CATSGLPGTSTGELFF.

The chain joins TRBV7-9 to TRBJ1-4; TRBD1 matches at 7 bases. The CDR3 runs 14 residues. The germline gives CDR1 SEHNR, CDR2 FQNEAQ (reference sequence). V was clipped by 5 bases and J by 3 bases; unmatched bases: 3. Here the CDR3 reads CASSLDRANEKLFF. The CDR3 nucleotides are TGTGCCAGCAGCCTAGACAGGGCTAATGAAAAACTGTTTTTT.

V is TRBV5-1 and J is TRBJ2-5; D not certain. The DNA end is more similar to TRBJ2-7, so the J call may be wrong. The CDR3 sequence is 15 residues long. Germline lookup yields CDR1 SGHRS and CDR2 YFSETQ. This CDR3 reads CASSLGGTISYEQYF. CDR3 DNA: TGCGCCAGCAGCTTGGGAGGAACCATCTCCTACGAGCAGTACTTC.

This chain links TRBV28 with TRBJ1-2; TRBD1 might be the D (5 bases). V lost 5 bases and J lost 8, with 12 bases in between. The CDR3 has 12 amino acids. Germline V gene sequence: CDR1 MDHEN, CDR2 SYDVKM. The CDR3 nucleotides read TGTGCCAGCAGTACTAACCAGGGCGGCTACACCTTC. It codes for CASSTNQGGYTF.

This chain connects TRBV7-2 to TRBJ2-5; 10 bases fit TRBD1. Germline values: CDR1 SGHTA, CDR2 FQGNSA. Germline trimming cut 6 bases from V and 4 bases from J; bases unmatched to any gene: 8. This CDR3 has 15 residues. The CDR3 coding sequence is TGTGCCAGCAGACGACGGACAGGGGGAGCAGAGACCCAGTACTTC. Translation: CASRRRTGGAETQYF.

This chain joins TRBV5-6 and TRBJ2-1; 7 nucleotides align to TRBD1. The CDR3 loop spans 13 amino acids. CDR1 and CDR2 (germline): SGHDT, YYEEEE. With V trimmed by 5 bases and J by 8 bases, 7 bases remained unmatched. The DNA for the CDR3 is TGTGCCAGCAGTACAGGGGTTAGCGATGAGCAGTTCTTC. Amino acids: CASSTGVSDEQFF. Drawing the rest from reference TRBV5-6 and TRBJ2-1, the complete variable domain is DAGVTQSPTHLIKTRGQQVTLRCSPKSGHDTVSWYQQALGQGPQFIFQYYEEEERQRGNFPDRFSGHQFPNYSSELNVNALLLGDSALYLCASSTGVSDEQFFGPGTRLTVL.

The V and J genes are TRBV6-4 and TRBJ2-3; TRBD2 matches at 9 bases. This CDR3 contains 16 residues. Germline V gene lookup returns CDR1 MRHNA and CDR2 SNTAGT. Trimming cost V 7 bases and J 4 bases; bases outside gene matches: 12. The CDR3, as DNA: TGTGCCAGCACCGCGGTAGCGGGGGAGCCTTCAGATACGCAGTATTTT. Translation: CASTAVAGEPSDTQYF.